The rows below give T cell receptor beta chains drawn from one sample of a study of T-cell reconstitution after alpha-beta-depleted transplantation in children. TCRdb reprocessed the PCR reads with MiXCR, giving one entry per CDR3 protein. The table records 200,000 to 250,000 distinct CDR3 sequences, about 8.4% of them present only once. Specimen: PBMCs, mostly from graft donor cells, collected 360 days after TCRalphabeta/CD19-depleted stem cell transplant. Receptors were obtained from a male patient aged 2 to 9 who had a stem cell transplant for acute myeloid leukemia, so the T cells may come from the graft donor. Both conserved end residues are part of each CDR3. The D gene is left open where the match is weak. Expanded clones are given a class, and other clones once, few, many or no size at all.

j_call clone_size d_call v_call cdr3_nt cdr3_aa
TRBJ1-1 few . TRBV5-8 TGTGCCAGCAGCTTTCAGGAGCTCCGAGCTTTCTTT CASSFQELRAFF
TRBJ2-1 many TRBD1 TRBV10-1 TGCGCCGGATTAAGGACAGGCCCGGCCAATTTTCCGCATAAGTTCTTC CAGLRTGPANFPHKFF
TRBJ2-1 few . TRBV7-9 TGTGCCAGCAGCCCCAGGTGGGCGGGAATTGGAAATGAGCAGTTCTTC CASSPRWAGIGNEQFF
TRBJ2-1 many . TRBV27 TGTGCCAGCAGTCTACTGGGACGGAACTACAATGAGCAGTTCTTC CASSLLGRNYNEQFF
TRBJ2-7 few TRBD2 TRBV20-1 TGCAGTGCTAGAGCCCTAGCGGGGAGGTTCAGCTCCTACGAGCAGTACTTC CSARALAGRFSSYEQYF
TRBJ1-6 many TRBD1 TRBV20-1 TGCAGTGCTAGAGCCCCAAGGACAGGGGGAACGCATATATCTAATTCACCCCTCCACTTT CSARAPRTGGTHISNSPLHF
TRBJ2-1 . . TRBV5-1 TGCGCCAGCAGCTTGGACAGGGTGCCCTACAATGAGCAGTTCTTC CASSLDRVPYNEQFF
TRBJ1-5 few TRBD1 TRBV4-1 TGCGCCAGCAGCCAACAGGGGGACAATCAGCCCCAGCATTTT CASSQQGDNQPQHF
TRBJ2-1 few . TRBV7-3 TGTGCCAGCAGCTTACGCGGGGACCCCTACAATGAGCAGTTCTTC CASSLRGDPYNEQFF
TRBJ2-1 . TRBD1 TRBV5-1 TGCGCCAGCAGCTTTTCCCGGGACAGGGAGGTAAACAATGAGCAGTTCTTC CASSFSRDREVNNEQFF
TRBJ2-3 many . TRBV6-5 TGTGCCAGCAGTTACTCGAATGCCGGAGATACGCAGTATTTT CASSYSNAGDTQYF
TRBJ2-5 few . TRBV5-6 TGTGCCAGCAGCTTGGTATCCAGGGGATGGTTGGCCCAAGAGACCCAGTACTTC CASSLVSRGWLAQETQYF
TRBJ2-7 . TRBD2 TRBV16 TGTGCCAGCAGCCAAGGGACTAGCGGGAGTCTCGAGCAGTACTTC CASSQGTSGSLEQYF
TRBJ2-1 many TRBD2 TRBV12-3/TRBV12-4 TGTGCCAGCAGTTTAGAGAGCGGGAACCCCAGCAATGAGCAGTTCTTC CASSLESGNPSNEQFF
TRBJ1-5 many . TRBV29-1 TGCAGCGTTGAAGATCGAAGGGACAATCAGCCCCAGCATTTT CSVEDRRDNQPQHF
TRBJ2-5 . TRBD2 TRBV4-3 TGCGCCAGCAGCCAACGACTAGCAGAGACCCAGTACTTC CASSQRLAETQYF
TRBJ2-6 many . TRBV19 TGTGCCAGTAGTCCGGGGGCCAACGTCCTGACTTTC CASSPGANVLTF
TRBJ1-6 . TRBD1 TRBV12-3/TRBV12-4 TGTGCCAGCAGTTTCCAGGGGGCGAGTTCACCCCTCCACTTT CASSFQGASSPLHF
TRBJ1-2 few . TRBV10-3 TGTGCCATCGGCCCAGCTCTTCGGGATGGCTACACCTTC CAIGPALRDGYTF
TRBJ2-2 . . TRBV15 TGTGCCACCAGCAGACTCAAATCTGGACTCAACACCGGGGAGCTGTTTTTT CATSRLKSGLNTGELFF
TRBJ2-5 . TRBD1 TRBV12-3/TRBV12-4 TGTGCCAGCAGACCGGGACAGGGGTCGGAGACCCAGTACTTC CASRPGQGSETQYF
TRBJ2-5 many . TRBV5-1 TGCGCCAGCAGCTTGGAGGGTCGGGGGGAGACCCAGTACTTC CASSLEGRGETQYF
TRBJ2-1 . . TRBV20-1 TGCAGTGCTGGATTCAACTACTATGAGCAGTTCTTC CSAGFNYYEQFF
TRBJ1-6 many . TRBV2 TGTGCCAGCACACAAAGTTGGGGTTCACCCCTCCACTTT CASTQSWGSPLHF
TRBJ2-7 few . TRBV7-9 TGTGCCAGCAGCTTATCGGGCCGAACCTACGAGCAGTACTTC CASSLSGRTYEQYF
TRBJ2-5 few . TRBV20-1 TGCAGTGCCTCCGTGCCGGCGTGGGAGACCCAGTACTTC CSASVPAWETQYF
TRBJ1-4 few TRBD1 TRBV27 TGTGCCAGCAGTACACCGCAGGGGGCTTTAGATAATGAAAAACTGTTTTTT CASSTPQGALDNEKLFF
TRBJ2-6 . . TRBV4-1 TGCGCCAGCAGCGCAAGTAGCCAGGCAAGTAACTCTGGGGCCAACGTCCTGACTTTC CASSASSQASNSGANVLTF
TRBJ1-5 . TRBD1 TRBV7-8 TGTGCCAGCAGCCAACCAGGGACAGGGCCTTTTAATCAGCCCCAGCATTTT CASSQPGTGPFNQPQHF
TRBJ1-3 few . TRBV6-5 TGTGCCAGCAGTTACTCGAAGGGGACTCGCGGAAACACCATATATTTT CASSYSKGTRGNTIYF
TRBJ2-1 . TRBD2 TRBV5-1 TGCGCCAGCAGCCGGACTAGCGACTACAATGAGCAGTTCTTC CASSRTSDYNEQFF
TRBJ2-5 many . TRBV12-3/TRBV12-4 TGTGCCAGCAGTTTTCACTTAGAGACCCAGTACTTC CASSFHLETQYF
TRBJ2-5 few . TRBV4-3 TGCGCCAGCAGCCAAGATAGAAGGGGGACAGAGACCCAGTACTTC CASSQDRRGTETQYF
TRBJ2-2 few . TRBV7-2 TGTGCCAGCAGCTTAGCGGCGCCCGGGGAGCTGTTTTTT CASSLAAPGELFF
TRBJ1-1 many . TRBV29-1 TGCAGCGTTTGGAGTTGGAACACTGAAGCTTTCTTT CSVWSWNTEAFF
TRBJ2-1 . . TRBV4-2 TGTGCCAGCAGCACGGGACTCCTCTACAATGAGCAGTTCTTC CASSTGLLYNEQFF
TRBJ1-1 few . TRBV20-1 TGCAGTGCTCCCTATTACAGGGAAACTGAAGCTTTCTTT CSAPYYRETEAFF
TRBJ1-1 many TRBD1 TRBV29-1 TGCAGCTCCCAGGGGGAGTTGGACACTGAAGCTTTCTTT CSSQGELDTEAFF
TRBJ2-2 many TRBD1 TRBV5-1 TGCGCCAGCAGCGCCCCGACAGGGGGTAACACCGGGGAGCTGTTTTTT CASSAPTGGNTGELFF
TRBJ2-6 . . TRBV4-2 TGTGCCAGCAGCCGCACAATACTAACAGAGTCTGGGGCCAACGTCCTGACTTTC CASSRTILTESGANVLTF
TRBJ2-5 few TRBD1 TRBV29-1 TGCAGCGGACAGATAGGGACAGGCCCCCAAGAGACCCAGTACTTC CSGQIGTGPQETQYF
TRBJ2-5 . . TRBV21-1 TGTGCCAGCAGCCGGACAGGATCTCAAGAGACCCAGTACTTC CASSRTGSQETQYF
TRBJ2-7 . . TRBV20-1 TGCAGTGCTAGAGCCCCCGGCAAGAGCTACGAGCAGTACTTC CSARAPGKSYEQYF
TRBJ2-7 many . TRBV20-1 TGCAGTGCTATGATCAGAATGGACGAGCAGTACTTC CSAMIRMDEQYF
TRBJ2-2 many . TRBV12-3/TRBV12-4 TGTGCCAGCAGTTTTATTCTCATCACCGGGGAGCTGTTTTTT CASSFILITGELFF
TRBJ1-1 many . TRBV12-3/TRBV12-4 TGTGCCAGCAGTCCGACAGGGAACACTGAAGCTTTCTTT CASSPTGNTEAFF
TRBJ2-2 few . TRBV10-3 TGTGCCGGAGGGCCCGCGAACACCGGGGAGCTGTTTTTT CAGGPANTGELFF
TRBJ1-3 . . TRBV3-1 TGTGCCAGCAGCCCCGTTGTTGCTGGAAACACCATATATTTT CASSPVVAGNTIYF
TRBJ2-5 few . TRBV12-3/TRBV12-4 TGTGCCAGCAGTCTCGACAGGAGCAGGACCCAGTACTTC CASSLDRSRTQYF
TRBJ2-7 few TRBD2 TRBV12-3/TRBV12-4 TGTGCCAGCAGTTTCCGGGAGGGCCAGTACTTC CASSFREGQYF
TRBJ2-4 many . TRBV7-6 TGTGCCAGCAGCTTAGAGGTCGAAAACATTCAGTACTTC CASSLEVENIQYF
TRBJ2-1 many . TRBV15 TGTGCCACCAGCAGAGTGAGGAATTCGGGTGAGCAGTTCTTC CATSRVRNSGEQFF
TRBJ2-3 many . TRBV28 TGTGCCAGCAGTCTCCTTATCGCGGAGAGCACAGATACGCAGTATTTT CASSLLIAESTDTQYF
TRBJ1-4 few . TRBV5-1 TGCGCCAGCAGGGAAGAACCGGATGAAAAACTGTTTTTT CASREEPDEKLFF
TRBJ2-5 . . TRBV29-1 TGCAGCGTTGAACCCTTCGGATGGTACCAAGAGACCCAGTACTTC CSVEPFGWYQETQYF